The next 3 T cell receptor beta chains were all read from a single sample in a study of post-analysis software for immune sequencing data. Study results and limitations: Four or five TRBV segments occurring more often in patients than controls included TRBV5-6, TRBV5-1 and TRBV20-1.

Unique molecular identifiers were built into the TCR beta cDNA libraries. MiXCR, run by TCRdb on the PCR reads, gives a single entry per CDR3 protein. Seen here are around 500,000 distinct CDR3 sequences, approximately 31% observed once, and the top ten hold about 6%. The antigens for these receptors are not known. The material sequenced was blood. These receptors originate from a girl aged 2-17 years with multiple sclerosis.

In the case of this clonotype: One end of the junction varies from germline; a read error may be responsible. This sequence joins TRBV14 and TRBJ1-1, with D tentatively TRBD1 (5 bases). The CDR3 runs to 16 residues. The germline V gene encodes CDR1 SGHDN and CDR2 FVKESK. CDR3 nucleotides: TGTGCCAGCAGCCAGGGGGGTAGAGCTCGGAACACTGAGGCTTTCTTT. Residues: CASSQGGRARNTEAFF. Filled out from reference TRBV14 and TRBJ1-1, the complete variable domain reads EAGVTQFPSHSVIEKGQTVTLRCDPISGHDNLYWYRRVMGKEIKFLLHFVKESKQDESGMPNNRFLAERTGGTYSTLKVQPAELEDSGVYFCASSQGGRARNTEAFFGQGTRLTVV.

The V and J genes are TRBV12-3 or TRBV12-4 and TRBJ1-2; D gene unclear. V dropped 1 base and J dropped 7 bases, with 13 bases sitting between them. CDR3 length: 14 residues. The CDR3 DNA reads TGTGCCAGCAGTTTAGGGGCGAGTGAGCGTGGCTACACCTTC. This translates into CASSLGASERGYTF.

V usage is TRBV20-1 and J usage is TRBJ2-1; 11 bases line up with TRBD2. Looked up from germline, CDR1 is DFQATT and CDR2 is SNEGSKA (reference sequence). The CDR3 runs to 15 residues. V shed 1 base and J 4 bases; nucleotides not matched to a gene: 3. This CDR3 is CSARGTSGHYNEQFF. Written as DNA, the CDR3 is TGCAGTGCTAGAGGGACTAGCGGGCATTACAATGAGCAGTTCTTC.